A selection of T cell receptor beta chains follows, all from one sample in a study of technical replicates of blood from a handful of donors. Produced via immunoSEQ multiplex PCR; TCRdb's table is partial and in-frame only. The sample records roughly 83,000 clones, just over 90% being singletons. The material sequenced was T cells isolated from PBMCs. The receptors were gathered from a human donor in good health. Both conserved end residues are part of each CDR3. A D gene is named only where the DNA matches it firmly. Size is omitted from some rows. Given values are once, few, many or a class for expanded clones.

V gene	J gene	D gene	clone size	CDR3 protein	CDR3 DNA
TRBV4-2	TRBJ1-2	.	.	CASSQSHGTYGYTF	TGTGCCAGCAGCCAATCGCACGGTACCTATGGCTACACCTTC
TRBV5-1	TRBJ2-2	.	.	CASSLYGVVNTGELFF	TGCGCCAGCAGCTTGTACGGGGTAGTCAACACCGGGGAGCTGTTTTTT
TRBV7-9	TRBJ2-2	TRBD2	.	CASSTLAGLTGELFF	TGTGCCAGCAGCACCCTAGCGGGGTTGACCGGGGAGCTGTTTTTT
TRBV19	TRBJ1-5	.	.	CASSVRGNNQPQHF	TGTGCCAGTAGTGTTAGGGGGAATAATCAGCCCCAGCATTTT
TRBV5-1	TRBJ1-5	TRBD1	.	CASSRTGGDNQPQHF	TGCGCCAGCAGTAGGACAGGGGGGGACAATCAGCCCCAGCATTTT
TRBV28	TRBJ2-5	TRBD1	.	CASSLPPGQEQETQYF	TGTGCCAGCAGTTTACCCCCTGGACAGGAGCAAGAGACCCAGTACTTC
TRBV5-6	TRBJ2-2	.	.	CASSLVRVKTGELFF	TGTGCCAGCAGCTTGGTTCGGGTGAAGACCGGGGAGCTGTTTTTT
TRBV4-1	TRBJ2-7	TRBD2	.	CASSQRGMGRERPSEQYF	TGCGCCAGCAGCCAAAGGGGAATGGGGCGGGAGCGACCTTCTGAGCAGTACTTC
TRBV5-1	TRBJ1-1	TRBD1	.	CASSLGTGATEAFF	TGCGCCAGCAGCTTAGGGACAGGGGCCACTGAAGCTTTCTTT
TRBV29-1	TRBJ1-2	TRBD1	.	CSVGKGQWNYGYTF	TGCAGCGTTGGTAAGGGACAGTGGAACTATGGCTACACCTTC
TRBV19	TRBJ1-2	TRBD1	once	CASSIRQGPYGYTF	TGTGCCAGTAGTATCAGACAGGGACCCTATGGCTACACCTTC
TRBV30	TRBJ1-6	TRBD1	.	CAWSATGQGENSPLHF	TGTGCCTGGAGTGCAACAGGACAGGGAGAGAATTCACCCCTCCACTTT
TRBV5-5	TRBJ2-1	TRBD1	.	CASSVDRATYNEQFF	TGTGCCAGCAGCGTGGACAGGGCCACCTACAATGAGCAGTTCTTC